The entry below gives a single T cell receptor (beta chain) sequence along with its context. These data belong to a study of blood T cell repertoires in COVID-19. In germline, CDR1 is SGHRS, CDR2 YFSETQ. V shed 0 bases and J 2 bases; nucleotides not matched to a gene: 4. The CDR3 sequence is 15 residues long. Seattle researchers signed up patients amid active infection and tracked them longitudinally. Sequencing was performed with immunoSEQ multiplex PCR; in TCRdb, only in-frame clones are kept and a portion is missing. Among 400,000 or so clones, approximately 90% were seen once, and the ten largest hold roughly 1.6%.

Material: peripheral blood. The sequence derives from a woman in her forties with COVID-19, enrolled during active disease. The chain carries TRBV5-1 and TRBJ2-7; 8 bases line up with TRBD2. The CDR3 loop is CASSLVTSGTYEQYF. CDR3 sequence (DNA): TGCGCCAGCAGCTTGGTTACTAGCGGAACCTACGAGCAGTACTTC.